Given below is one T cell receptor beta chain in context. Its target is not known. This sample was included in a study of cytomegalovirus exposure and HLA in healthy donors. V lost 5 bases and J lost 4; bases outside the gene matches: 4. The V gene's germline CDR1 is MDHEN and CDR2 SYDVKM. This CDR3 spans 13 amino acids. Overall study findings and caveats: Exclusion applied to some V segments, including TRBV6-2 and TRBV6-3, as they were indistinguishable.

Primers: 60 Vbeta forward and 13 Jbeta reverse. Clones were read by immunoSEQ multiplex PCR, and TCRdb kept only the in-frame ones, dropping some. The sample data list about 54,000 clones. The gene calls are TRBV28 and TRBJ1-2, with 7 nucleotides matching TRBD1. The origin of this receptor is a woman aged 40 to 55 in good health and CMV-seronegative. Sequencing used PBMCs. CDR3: CASSQGQVYGYTF. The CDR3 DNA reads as TGTGCCAGCAGTCAAGGACAGGTCTATGGCTACACCTTC.